The 21 T cell receptor beta chains below were found in one sample sequenced in a study of T cells in Graves' hyperthyroidism and ophthalmopathy. Using RNA transcripts as the source, TCR beta CDR3 regions were amplified. Primed by the HTBI set, a first-round RT-PCR was run on the TCR CDR3. From the multiplex PCR reads, TCRdb called clonotypes with MiXCR, one entry per CDR3 protein. The sample includes under 250,000 distinct CDR3 sequences, approximately 23% of them seen just once. Specimen: blood. The receptor set was obtained from a woman in her forties with Graves' ophthalmopathy.

This clonotype was recorded a few times. The V and J genes are TRBV12-3 or TRBV12-4 and TRBJ1-1; D call uncertain. The CDR3 runs to 15 residues. The V end was cut by 10 bases, the J end by 0 bases, with 18 bases between. This CDR3 is CATRKRDGLNTEAFF. CDR3 DNA: TGTGCCACCCGAAAACGTGACGGTCTGAACACTGAAGCTTTCTTT.

This clonotype was seen at least ten times. The chain uses TRBV6-5 and TRBJ2-7; possible D gene TRBD2, 6 bases. This CDR3 region has 15 residues. Germline V CDR1 and CDR2: MNHEY, SVGAGI. The V end was cut by 1 base, the J end by 3 bases, with 13 bases between. The CDR3 sequence is CASSYFAGGIYEQYF. CDR3 nucleotides: TGTGCCAGCAGTTACTTTGCTGGGGGGATCTACGAGCAGTACTTC.

The rearrangement joins TRBV7-6 to TRBJ2-7; D gene unclear. V was trimmed by 2 bases and J by 9 bases, leaving 17 bases between them. Germline loops: CDR1 SGHVS, CDR2 FNYEAQ. This CDR3 is built from 14 residues. This chain's CDR3 is CASSLNGPDDVQYF. The CDR3 region has the DNA TGTGCCAGCAGCTTAAACGGTCCAGACGATGTGCAGTACTTC.

Ten or more counts support this clonotype. V gene TRBV6-1 combines with J gene TRBJ1-2; no clear D gene. V shed 0 bases and J shed 2 bases, with 7 bases lying between them. This CDR3 is built from 14 residues. Germline CDR1 is MNHNS and CDR2 is SASEGT. This CDR3 is CASSEADPNYGYTF. DNA of the CDR3: TGTGCCAGCAGTGAAGCTGACCCCAACTATGGCTACACCTTC.

At least ten counts were recorded for this clonotype. The chain is built from TRBV7-9 and TRBJ2-5, with TRBD2 matching 7 bases. Germline CDR1 and CDR2: SEHNR and FQNEAQ (reference sequence). Trimming removed 1 base from V and 3 bases from J; junction bases left unmatched: 8. The CDR3 totals 16 residues. CDR3: CASSLEALAKKETQYF. CDR3 sequence (DNA): TGTGCCAGCAGCTTAGAGGCACTAGCGAAGAAAGAGACCCAGTACTTC.

This clonotype was observed many times. The chain couples TRBV6-5 to TRBJ2-2; D ambiguous. CDR3 size: 15 residues. Between the trimmed V and J ends, which lost 2 bases and 1 base, there was a span of 8 bases. CDR1 and CDR2 (germline): MNHEY, SVGAGI. CDR3 DNA: TGTGCCAGCAGTTACCTGGCGGAGAACACCGGGGAGCTGTTTTTT. Translating it yields CASSYLAENTGELFF.

In its sample, this clonotype was seen many times. CDR3 residues: CSARDPIRDRVLYGYTF. The DNA for the CDR3 is TGCAGTGCTAGAGATCCCATCCGGGACAGGGTCCTCTATGGCTACACCTTC. This chain joins TRBV20-1 and TRBJ1-2; TRBD1 aligns across 9 bases. From germline, CDR1 is DFQATT and CDR2 SNEGSKA (reference sequence). CDR3 size: 17 residues. The trim removed 0 bases at V and 4 bases at J, leaving 12 bases unmatched.

This clonotype was seen many times. This chain links TRBV7-9 with TRBJ2-5, with D perhaps assigned TRBD1 or TRBD2 (6 bases each). Trimming pared 5 bases from V and 4 bases from J, leaving 11 bases between. The CDR3 covers 13 residues. Germline CDR1 SEHNR, CDR2 FQNEAQ (reference sequence). The DNA for the CDR3 is TGTGCCAGCAGCCGGGGGCAGGGAGAGACCCAGTACTTC. As protein: CASSRGQGETQYF.

This clonotype was counted at least ten times. This sequence joins TRBV4-2 and TRBJ1-1; 8 nucleotides align to TRBD1. V shed 1 base, J shed 6 bases, and the junction held 7 bases outside the gene matches. CDR1 is LGHNA and CDR2 is YNFKEQ in the germline V gene. The CDR3 has 15 residues. This CDR3 reads CASSQGVQGAAEAFF. In nucleotides, the CDR3 is TGTGCCAGCAGCCAAGGGGTCCAGGGGGCGGCTGAAGCTTTCTTT.

Ten or more counts support this clonotype. The chain uses TRBV19 and TRBJ1-5, with D unclear. The CDR3 covers 13 residues. V was shortened by 3 bases and J by 7 bases, with 10 bases between the two germline ends. Per germline, CDR1 LNHDA and CDR2 SQIVND (reference sequence). The DNA for the CDR3 is TGTGCCAGTAGTATTACCCCCGGCCAGCCCCAGCATTTT. It specifies CASSITPGQPQHF.

V and J are TRBV11-1 and TRBJ2-5; the D is unclear. The germline V and J ends were trimmed by 0 bases and 7 bases, with 12 bases remaining between them. This CDR3 is built from 14 residues. Germline-derived CDR1 and CDR2 are SGHAT and FQDESV (reference sequence). The CDR3 here is CASSLAAVYRTQYF. The CDR3 region has the DNA TGTGCCAGCAGCTTAGCGGCGGTATATCGGACCCAGTACTTC.

This sequence joins TRBV27 and TRBJ1-5; TRBD1 might be the D (6 bases). Germline CDR1 is MNHEY and CDR2 is SMNVEV (reference sequence). Trimming removed 2 bases from V and 6 bases from J, with 14 bases in between. The CDR3 runs 15 residues. The CDR3 loop reads CASSLAGARSQPQHF. DNA of the CDR3: TGTGCCAGCAGTTTAGCGGGGGCTCGGAGTCAGCCCCAGCATTTT.

This clonotype was counted many times. The chain employs TRBV6-2 or TRBV6-3 and TRBJ1-1; tentatively, D is TRBD1 (6 bases). The CDR3 contains 12 residues. V was pared by 2 bases and J by 10 bases, with 11 bases between. Germline V CDR1 and CDR2: MNHEY, SVGEGT. The CDR3 loop is CASSYRQDRAFF. In nucleotides, the CDR3 is TGTGCCAGCAGTTACCGACAGGATCGAGCTTTCTTT.

This rearrangement joins TRBV7-9 to TRBJ2-5; TRBD2 is a possible D gene (5 bases). The CDR3 is 14 residues long. Germline assignment: CDR1 SEHNR and CDR2 FQNEAQ (reference sequence). The ends were cut back, 5 bases at V and 2 bases at J, with 12 bases in the middle. CDR3 sequence (DNA): TGTGCCAGCAGCCAGGCCGGGAATCAAGAGACCCAGTACTTC. This codes for CASSQAGNQETQYF.

This clonotype was seen ten or more times. The CDR3 reads CASSGQGQGARGYTF. For the CDR3, the DNA is TGTGCCAGCAGTGGCCAGGGACAGGGGGCGCGAGGCTACACCTTC. The genes are TRBV2 and TRBJ1-2; 12 bases agree with TRBD1. CDR1 SNHLY and CDR2 FYNNEI come from the germline V gene. The V segment lost 4 bases and the J segment 8 bases; nucleotides outside the gene matches: 8. There are 15 residues in the CDR3.

V is TRBV28 and J is TRBJ1-2; D is possibly TRBD1 (5 bases). Germline CDR1 is MDHEN and CDR2 is SYDVKM. The germline V and J ends were trimmed by 7 bases and 3 bases, with 12 bases remaining between them. This CDR3 contains 13 residues. The CDR3 sequence is CASTPPGHYGYTF. DNA of the CDR3: TGTGCCAGCACCCCCCCGGGGCACTATGGCTACACCTTC.

As to this clonotype: A read error may explain this, as a much larger clone is one base away. Lacking the conserved final phenylalanine or tryptophan, this CDR3 likely reflects a read error. V is TRBV24-1 and J is TRBJ2-3; D not certain. Germline assignment: CDR1 KGHDR and CDR2 SFDVKD. This CDR3 spans 13 amino acids. Trimming removed 4 bases at V and 2 bases at J, with 6 bases between. CDR3 in amino acids: CATSESITDTQYS. The DNA of the CDR3 is TGTGCCACCAGTGAATCCATCACAGATACGCAGTATTCT.

This clonotype showed up many times. V is TRBV12-3 or TRBV12-4 and J is TRBJ2-2, with D maybe TRBD2 (5 bases). The CDR3 spans 14 residues. The V and J ends lost 6 bases and 4 bases respectively, with 12 bases between them. As DNA, the CDR3 is TGTGCCAGCAGACCATCGGGGTCCACCGGGGAGCTGTTTTTT. Amino acid sequence: CASRPSGSTGELFF.

The chain uses TRBV6-2 or TRBV6-3 and TRBJ2-7, with D possibly being TRBD1 (6 bases). CDR1 MNHEY and CDR2 SVGEGT come from the germline V gene. CDR3 length equals 15 residues. Trimming left V 2 bases short and J 4 bases short, with 15 bases between. The CDR3 loop is CASSYGGQWRYEQYF. CDR3 DNA: TGTGCCAGCAGTTACGGTGGACAGTGGCGATACGAGCAGTACTTC.

This clonotype was counted only a few times. This sequence joins TRBV25-1 and TRBJ2-4; TRBD1 matches 10 bases. CDR3 length: 16 amino acids. CDR1 is MGHDK and CDR2 is SYGVNS in the germline V gene. The V segment lost 2 bases and the J segment 9 bases; nucleotides outside the gene matches: 10. CDR3 loop: CASSEGGGQGSGIQYF. In DNA, the CDR3 is TGTGCCAGCAGTGAAGGTGGGGGACAGGGGTCCGGCATTCAGTACTTC.

At least ten counts were recorded for this clonotype. The chain is built from TRBV14 and TRBJ2-7, with 10 positions matching TRBD2. Germline V gives CDR1 SGHDN, CDR2 FVKESK. The ends lost 0 bases at V and 4 bases at J; junction bases unmatched: 3. CDR3 length equals 15 residues. The CDR3 nucleotides are TGTGCCAGCAGCCAAGAGTCTAGCGGGGGTTACGAGCAGTACTTC. It translates to CASSQESSGGYEQYF.